This is a list of T cell receptor beta chains from one sample in a study of immune evolution from preneoplasia to lung adenocarcinoma. Only in-frame clones appear in the TCRdb table, and some are missing; sequencing was by immunoSEQ multiplex PCR. Of approximately 6,000 clones in the sample, 81% were seen once. Sequences were obtained from FFPE normal lung tissue adjacent to the tumor. The receptors were gathered from a person aged 50-70 years with lung adenocarcinoma. CDR3s include the opening cysteine and the closing phenylalanine or tryptophan. The order of the fields is D gene, V gene, J gene, clone size, CDR3 protein, CDR3 DNA. D genes are given only for firm matches. Only part of the rows carry a size: once, few, many, or a class if the clone is expanded.

NA	TRBV30	TRBJ2-7	NA	CAWSAGTWAQYF	TGTGCCTGGAGTGCGGGGACGTGGGCGCAGTACTTC
NA	TRBV5-1	TRBJ2-5	once	CASSLVGAGSETQYF	TGCGCCAGCAGCTTGGTTGGTGCAGGGTCGGAGACCCAGTACTTC
NA	TRBV11-2	TRBJ1-3	NA	CASSPLGRTKNGNTIYF	TGTGCCAGCAGCCCCCTGGGGAGGACAAAAAATGGAAACACCATATATTTT
NA	TRBV9	TRBJ1-4	NA	CASSGPGTETTNEKLFF	TGTGCCAGCAGCGGTCCCGGGACGGAGACAACTAATGAAAAACTGTTTTTT
NA	TRBV6-1	TRBJ2-3	NA	CASNLRRGTDTQYF	TGTGCCAGCAATTTGAGGCGGGGCACAGATACGCAGTATTTT
NA	TRBV19	TRBJ2-2	NA	CASRYSGGELFF	TGTGCCAGTAGATACAGCGGCGGGGAGCTGTTTTTT
TRBD1	TRBV7-9	TRBJ2-7	few	CASSENRGYEQYF	TGTGCCAGCAGCGAGAACAGGGGCTACGAGCAGTACTTC
NA	TRBV25-1	TRBJ1-1	NA	CASRGGTEAFF	TGTGCCAGCCGGGGGGGCACTGAAGCTTTCTTT
TRBD1	TRBV5-1	TRBJ1-1	NA	CASRTGTADTEAFF	TGCGCCAGCAGAACCGGGACAGCCGACACTGAAGCTTTCTTT
TRBD1	TRBV5-8	TRBJ1-5	NA	CASSVDREGQPQHF	TGTGCCAGCAGCGTGGACAGGGAGGGTCAGCCCCAGCATTTT
TRBD2	TRBV29-1	TRBJ2-2	NA	CSVIPGLTNTGELFF	TGCAGCGTGATACCGGGACTAACGAACACCGGGGAGCTGTTTTTT
NA	TRBV14	TRBJ1-2	NA	CASSQELGLGYTF	TGTGCCAGCAGCCAAGAGTTGGGGTTAGGCTACACCTTC
NA	TRBV19	TRBJ1-2	NA	CASSITGVNYGYTF	TGTGCCAGTAGTATTACGGGGGTTAACTATGGCTACACCTTC
NA	TRBV9	TRBJ2-7	NA	CASSEGGAPGVWEQYF	TGTGCCAGCAGCGAGGGGGGGGCCCCGGGGGTGTGGGAGCAGTACTTC
NA	TRBV14	TRBJ2-1	NA	CASSHLPSLLSYNEQFF	TGTGCCAGCAGCCATCTTCCTTCCCTTCTCTCCTACAATGAGCAGTTCTTC
NA	TRBV27	TRBJ1-1	NA	CASSEEPTQYPNTEAFF	TGTGCCAGCAGTGAGGAACCAACACAATACCCAAACACTGAAGCTTTCTTT
NA	TRBV6-1	TRBJ1-4	once	CASSVPYGSNKKLFF	TGTGCCAGCAGTGTCCCGTACGGGTCAAATAAAAAACTGTTTTTT
TRBD1	TRBV6-5	TRBJ2-3	NA	CASSYSAGQGTDTQYF	TGTGCCAGCAGTTACTCGGCGGGACAGGGGACAGATACGCAGTATTTT
NA	TRBV5-1	TRBJ1-2	NA	CASSLEGANYGYTF	TGCGCCAGCAGCTTGGAGGGGGCTAACTATGGCTACACCTTC
NA	TRBV4-1	TRBJ2-2	NA	CASSQDSRELFF	TGCGCCAGCAGCCAGGACAGCAGGGAGCTGTTTTTT
NA	TRBV4-1	TRBJ1-5	NA	CASSPTQGSNQPQHF	TGCGCCAGCAGCCCTACACAGGGTAGCAATCAGCCCCAGCATTTT
NA	TRBV30	TRBJ2-7	NA	CAWRSGLGYEQYF	TGTGCCTGGAGGTCAGGGTTAGGCTACGAGCAGTACTTC
NA	TRBV27	TRBJ1-2	NA	CASSFRGRDYGYTF	TGTGCCAGCAGTTTTAGGGGCAGGGACTATGGCTACACCTTC
NA	TRBV20-1	TRBJ2-1	large	CSALDRNEQFF	TGCAGTGCCCTAGACCGGAATGAGCAGTTCTTC
TRBD2	TRBV5-1	TRBJ2-2	NA	CASSLSSGSHGELFF	TGCGCCAGCAGCTTATCTAGCGGGAGTCACGGGGAGCTGTTTTTT
TRBD2	TRBV6-5	TRBJ2-7	NA	CASSGGGSSYEQYF	TGTGCCAGCAGTGGCGGGGGGAGCTCCTACGAGCAGTACTTC
NA	TRBV29-1	TRBJ2-7	NA	CSVDGGGLEQYF	TGCAGCGTTGACGGAGGGGGTCTAGAGCAGTACTTC
TRBD1	TRBV4-3	TRBJ1-4	NA	CASSHGTGANEKLFF	TGCGCCAGCAGCCATGGGACAGGGGCTAATGAAAAACTGTTTTTT